These 13 T cell receptor beta chains share one sample of origin, sequenced in a study of blood T cell repertoires in COVID-19. Produced via immunoSEQ multiplex PCR; TCRdb's table is partial and in-frame only. The sample contains 150,000 or so clones, 82% of which appear only once. Sequenced sample: peripheral blood. The receptors were sampled from a woman between 70 and 85 years old with acute or convalescent COVID-19.

The chain combines TRBV4-3 with TRBJ1-1; 8 bases line up with TRBD1. The CDR3 loop spans 13 amino acids. Germline V lookup: CDR1 LGHNA, CDR2 YSLEER. The trim removed 0 bases at V and 8 bases at J, leaving 2 bases unmatched. In nucleotides, the CDR3 is TGCGCCAGCAGCCAAGATAACAGGGGGGAAGCTTTCTTT. It encodes CASSQDNRGEAFF.

The chain employs TRBV12-3 or TRBV12-4 and TRBJ1-5, with D perhaps TRBD1 (5 bases). Trimming pared 0 bases from V and 11 bases from J, leaving 11 bases between. The CDR3 is made up of 13 amino acids. CDR3 sequence reads: CASSLAASGSQHF. CDR3 nucleotide sequence: TGTGCCAGCAGTTTAGCGGCCTCAGGGTCCCAGCATTTT.

The chain carries TRBV27 and TRBJ2-5; TRBD1 might be the D (6 bases). V was clipped by 3 bases and J by 3 bases, with 11 bases between them. Germline loops: CDR1 MNHEY, CDR2 SMNVEV (reference sequence). The CDR3 extends over 14 amino acids. Here the CDR3 reads CASSFGRGKETQYF. The CDR3 nucleotides are TGTGCCAGCAGTTTTGGCAGGGGCAAAGAGACCCAGTACTTC.

The rearrangement links TRBV27 to TRBJ1-3, with a tentative D call TRBD1 (5 bases). Trimming left V 10 bases short and J 3 bases short, with 16 bases between. The length of the CDR3 is 14 residues. The germline CDR1 and CDR2 sequences are MNHEY and SMNVEV (reference sequence). The DNA of the CDR3 is TGTGCCACCTCCCCGGGGGGTTATGGAAACACCATATATTTT. Protein sequence: CATSPGGYGNTIYF.

The gene calls are TRBV29-1 and TRBJ1-2; the match to TRBD1 covers 7 bases. This CDR3 is built from 17 residues. The germline V gene has CDR1 SQVTM and CDR2 ANQGSEA. With 4 bases clipped from V and 2 bases from J, the junction kept 16 bases outside the gene matches. CDR3 sequence: CSVVLFYGGGKNYGYTF. The CDR3 nucleotides are TGCAGCGTTGTCCTATTTTATGGAGGGGGCAAGAACTATGGCTACACCTTC.

The chain employs TRBV30 and TRBJ2-5, with D possibly TRBD2 on 5 matching bases. Germline CDR1 is GTSNPN and CDR2 is SVGIG (reference sequence). The CDR3 has 12 amino acids. Trimming removed 5 bases from V and 5 bases from J, with 12 bases in between. CDR3 in amino acids: CAWGLEWETQYF. CDR3 nucleotide sequence: TGTGCCTGGGGACTGGAGTGGGAGACCCAGTACTTC.

This chain links TRBV10-3 with TRBJ2-7; TRBD2 agrees at 9 bases. The V and J ends lost 6 bases and 2 bases, in that order; junction bases with no gene match: 8. The CDR3 spans 15 residues. CDR1 is ENHRY and CDR2 is SYGVKD in the germline V gene. The CDR3 sequence: CAIRSTSGTPYEQYF. The CDR3 nucleotides read TGTGCCATCAGGTCGACTAGCGGAACGCCCTACGAGCAGTACTTC.

The rearrangement joins TRBV28 to TRBJ2-5; 9 bases are shared with TRBD2. The V gene end was trimmed by 7 bases and the J gene end by 2 bases; junction bases not matched to a gene: 8. The CDR3 has 15 residues. CDR1 and CDR2 from the germline V gene are MDHEN and SYDVKM. CDR3 DNA: TGTGCCAGCACCATAGCGGGAGCGGGGCAAGAGACCCAGTACTTC. Translation gives CASTIAGAGQETQYF.

The chain uses TRBV27 and TRBJ1-2, with a possible D match to TRBD1 (5 bases). This CDR3 spans 14 amino acids. V gave up 2 bases and J gave up 6 bases, with 13 bases separating them. CDR1 and CDR2 (germline): MNHEY, SMNVEV (reference sequence). In nucleotides, the CDR3 is TGTGCCAGCAGTTTAAAGGCAGGGCTGGATGGCTACACCTTC. This gives the protein CASSLKAGLDGYTF.

The chain links TRBV5-1 to TRBJ2-7; TRBD2 might be the D (6 bases). CDR1 is SGHRS, CDR2 YFSETQ, per germline. With 4 bases removed from V and 9 bases from J, the gap between germline ends came to 23 bases. The CDR3 has 15 residues. CDR3 protein: CASSLPGDGQSGQYF. The CDR3 nucleotides are TGCGCCAGCAGCCTCCCGGGGGACGGGCAGTCGGGGCAGTACTTC. The variable domain in full, with the rest retrieved from reference TRBV5-1 and TRBJ2-7, is KAGVTQTPRYLIKTRGQQVTLSCSPISGHRSVSWYQQTPGQGLQFLFEYFSETQRNKGNFPGRFSGRQFSNSRSEMNVSTLELGDSALYLCASSLPGDGQSGQYFGPGTRLTVT.

This clone was picked up a small number of times. The CDR3 DNA reads as TGTGCCAGCGGGACAGGGAGTGAAGCTTTCTTT. It yields the protein CASGTGSEAFF. The V and J genes are TRBV6-5 and TRBJ1-1; 9 bases map to TRBD1. The V and J ends lost 8 bases and 7 bases, in that order; junction bases with no gene match: 2. Germline V gives CDR1 MNHEY, CDR2 SVGAGI. This CDR3 is built from 11 residues.

The chain links TRBV27 to TRBJ2-5; D is perhaps TRBD1 (6 bases). V lost 6 bases and J lost 1, with 15 bases in between. The CDR3 extends over 15 amino acids. Germline CDR1 MNHEY, CDR2 SMNVEV (reference sequence). CDR3 loop: CASRSLTGIQETQYF. For the CDR3, the DNA is TGTGCCAGCAGGAGCCTTACAGGGATCCAAGAGACCCAGTACTTC.

V gene TRBV27 combines with J gene TRBJ1-3; D unclear. V dropped 7 bases and J dropped 4 bases, with 14 bases sitting between them. The V gene's germline CDR1 is MNHEY and CDR2 SMNVEV (reference sequence). This CDR3 region has 14 residues. The CDR3 bases are TGTGCCAGCATGGAGGGTCCCGCCGGAAACACCATATATTTT. Translating gives CASMEGPAGNTIYF.